The entry below gives a single T cell receptor (beta chain) sequence along with its context. Its antigen remains undetermined. No base qualities exist here, and no much larger clone lies one base off it. These data belong to a study of blood T cell repertoires in COVID-19 (dated by TCRdb to the early 2020s). In terms of the full investigation: Samples covering the acute and convalescent phases of COVID-19 were provided by collaborators in the United States, Italy and Spain. The material from the prospective study consisted of cDNA or gDNA derived from T cells, B-cell-depleted T cells, or PBMCs. The dataset comprised deeply sampled blood TCRbeta repertoires from subjects exposed to, actively infected with, or recovered from COVID-19. The repertoires were released in a freely available public database intended as a resource for research on the immune response to SARS-CoV-2. The sample metadata nearly always contained a de-identified subject ID, COVID-19 status, age in years and sex. Samples came from the ongoing ImmuneRACE study (first 160 participants) plus 1,254 subjects from 6 global collaborators. HLA class I and class II types, where available, came from metadata supplied by the sample provider rather than from assay-based typing. General findings and caveats noted by the study authors: The amount of clinical and demographic metadata varied by source and participant and was provided uncurated.

Collaborating institutions collected whole blood in K2EDTA tubes following their own protocols. Collaborator samples were shipped for TCRbeta analysis as frozen whole blood, isolated PBMCs, or DNA extracted from either sample type. TCRbeta CDR3 regions were amplified from genomic DNA using the immunoSEQ Assay, a bias-controlled multiplex PCR. For the original study's pipeline: Within the assay, amplification of reference gene primers was used to estimate how many nucleated cells each sample contained. To quantify the absolute abundance of each unique TCRbeta CDR3 rearrangement, sequence reads were collapsed and filtered. For each sample, productive Simpson clonality was calculated by taking the square root of Simpson's diversity index across productive rearrangements. In its TCRdb copy, this immuneACCESS table keeps in-frame sequences only and misses some clones. Where compared with another copy, unresolved V genes explain less than half of these, and the others have no known cause. The V and J calls and clone size were taken over from that table, and D and trimming were inferred from the DNA. Present in this sample are more than 65,000 clones, 79% of which were seen just once. 5.5% to 7% of the sample is held by the ten biggest clonotypes.

The CDR3 goes from the cysteine to the phenylalanine over 12 residues. Only the CDR3 DNA stays, 36 bases, in frame from base 1. Reading the germline V gene gives CDR1 SQVTM and CDR2 ANQGSEA. Trimming costs V 3 bases and J 5 bases, and their ends lie 9 bases apart. Recombination joined TRBV29-1 with TRBJ2-3, and TRBD1 may be the D gene, going by 6 matching bases. Sequenced input: peripheral blood. This TCR came from a woman between 55 and 75 years old with acute or convalescent COVID-19. The DNA sequence reads TGCAGCGTTGACCAGGGGAAAGATACGCAGTATTTT. Its translation is CSVDQGKDTQYF.